This T cell receptor (beta chain) was sequenced during a study of blood T cells in healthy people across ages. A second PCR of 7 to 11 cycles used a sample-barcoded 5' primer and a J-beta primer mix. MiXCR, run by TCRdb on the 5' RACE reads, gives a single entry per CDR3 protein. The table lists about 1,400,000 distinct CDR3 sequences, around 42% of them singletons. The CDR3 contains 14 residues. Trimming cost V 5 bases and J 7 bases, with 17 bases left between them. Germline V gene sequence: CDR1 SGHVS, CDR2 FQNEAQ. Each sample yielded at least 6 micrograms of PBMC total RNA. The sequenced sample consisted of blood. The chain couples TRBV7-8 to TRBJ1-1, with D hard to call. The clonotype originates from a woman under 30 in good health. The CDR3 coding sequence is TGTGCCAGCAGCGTCACCCGGATCCCCCTTGAAGCTTTCTTT. It codes for CASSVTRIPLEAFF.